These 22 T cell receptor beta chains originate from one sample sequenced in a study of blood T cell repertoires in COVID-19. Using immunoSEQ multiplex PCR, the repertoire was profiled, and TCRdb retains in-frame clones only, with some absent. The sample lists around 47,000 clones; roughly 91% were seen once. The source material was peripheral blood. The receptor source for this set is a man of 80 years or more with active or convalescent COVID-19.

This sequence joins TRBV5-1 and TRBJ2-3; 11 positions agree with TRBD2. Germline V gene sequence: CDR1 SGHRS, CDR2 YFSETQ. This CDR3 spans 16 amino acids. With 2 bases clipped from V and 2 bases from J, the junction kept 4 bases outside the gene matches. In DNA, the CDR3 is TGCGCCAGCAGCTTCCGGACTAGCGGGTTCACAGATACGCAGTATTTT. It translates to CASSFRTSGFTDTQYF.

The V gene is TRBV7-2, the J gene TRBJ2-2, with 7 bases aligning to TRBD1. The CDR3 sequence is 16 residues long. The V gene's germline CDR1 is SGHTA and CDR2 FQGNSA. The V and J ends lost 1 base and 0 bases, in that order; junction bases with no gene match: 2. CDR3 nucleotides: TGTGCCAGCAGCTTAGGACAGGGCCCGAACACCGGGGAGCTGTTTTTT. It codes for CASSLGQGPNTGELFF.

The rearrangement joins TRBV28 to TRBJ2-1; 10 positions agree with TRBD1. Per germline, CDR1 MDHEN and CDR2 SYDVKM. The CDR3 contains 13 residues. The ends lost 10 bases at V and 9 bases at J; junction bases unmatched: 9. CDR3 DNA sequence: TGTGCCACCGGGACAGGGGTGCGTAGTGAGCAGTTCTTC. Residues: CATGTGVRSEQFF.

This chain connects TRBV2 to TRBJ1-2; perhaps TRBD1 as D (5 bases). The CDR3 covers 11 residues. Per the germline V gene, CDR1 is SNHLY and CDR2 is FYNNEI. Trimming stripped 10 bases from V and 3 bases from J, with 9 bases between. The CDR3 nucleotides are TGTGCCACCGGGGGAGACTATGGCTACACCTTC. It yields the protein CATGGDYGYTF.

J is TRBJ1-3 and V is TRBV19; weak D call: TRBD1 (6 bases). Germline CDR1 and CDR2: LNHDA and SQIVND (reference sequence). CDR3 length equals 14 residues. V shed 11 bases and J shed 0 bases, with 14 bases lying between them. CDR3 amino acids: CAPGDTHSGNTIYF. The CDR3 DNA is TGTGCCCCCGGGGACACACACTCTGGAAACACCATATATTTT.

This clone occurred once. This chain joins TRBV9 and TRBJ2-7; 8 positions match TRBD1. The CDR3 is 18 amino acids. Germline V gene lookup returns CDR1 SGDLS and CDR2 YYNGEE. The trim removed 5 bases at V and 7 bases at J, leaving 23 bases unmatched. The CDR3 DNA is TGTGCCAGCAGTCGGTTTTCCGGGACAGGACAAACCGGGGAGGAGCAGTACTTC. Protein: CASSRFSGTGQTGEEQYF. The full variable domain, with the rest looked up from reference TRBV9 and TRBJ2-7, is DSGVTQTPKHLITATGQRVTLRCSPRSGDLSVYWYQQSLDQGLQFLIQYYNGEERAKGNILERFSAQQFPDLHSELNLSSLELGDSALYFCASSRFSGTGQTGEEQYFGPGTRLTVT.

The genes are TRBV3-1 (or the pseudogene TRBV3-2) and TRBJ1-3; D remains unclear. Trimming took off 1 base at V and 9 bases at J, with 7 bases between the two ends. Per germline, CDR1 LGHDT and CDR2 YNNKEL (reference sequence). The CDR3 has 12 amino acids. CDR3 in amino acids: CASSQAAGTIYF. The CDR3 DNA sequence: TGTGCCAGCAGCCAAGCAGCAGGCACCATATATTTT.

The chain links TRBV6-5 to TRBJ1-1; the D gene is possibly TRBD1 (6 bases). Trimming took off 2 bases at V and 8 bases at J, with 12 bases between the two ends. The germline V gene has CDR1 MNHEY and CDR2 SVGAGI. The CDR3 has 13 residues. The CDR3 reads CASSYGQSSEAFF. CDR3 DNA sequence: TGTGCCAGCAGTTACGGACAGTCCAGCGAAGCTTTCTTT.

V gene TRBV9 combines with J gene TRBJ2-3; the match to TRBD1 covers 8 bases. Trimming removed 2 bases from V and 6 bases from J; junction bases left unmatched: 8. Germline V gives CDR1 SGDLS, CDR2 YYNGEE. The CDR3 covers 15 residues. CDR3 in amino acids: CASSVSGTGRDTQYF. The CDR3 DNA is TGTGCCAGCAGCGTCTCCGGGACAGGAAGGGATACGCAGTATTTT.

This chain uses TRBV19 with TRBJ1-2; 7 bases agree with TRBD1. Germline lookup yields CDR1 LNHDA and CDR2 SQIVND (reference sequence). This CDR3 has 14 residues. V trimming: 7 bases; J trimming: 3 bases; junction bases outside the gene matches: 8. DNA for the CDR3: TGTGCCAGTAACCGACAGGGAGGCGACTATGGCTACACCTTC. This codes for CASNRQGGDYGYTF.

The rearrangement uses TRBV27 and TRBJ1-2; 7 bases are a match to TRBD1. CDR1 and CDR2 (germline): MNHEY, SMNVEV (reference sequence). The CDR3 consists of 13 residues. Trimming removed 6 bases from V and 4 bases from J; junction bases left unmatched: 5. Here the CDR3 reads CASRPGQVYGYTF. The CDR3 bases are TGTGCCAGCAGACCTGGACAGGTCTATGGCTACACCTTC.

V usage is TRBV6-4 and J usage is TRBJ2-6, with no clear D. The germline V gene encodes CDR1 MRHNA and CDR2 SNTAGT. The CDR3 contains 15 residues. With 4 bases removed from V and 0 bases from J, the gap between germline ends came to 7 bases. This CDR3 is CASSGVHSGANVLTF. Here the CDR3 DNA reads TGTGCCAGCAGTGGTGTCCACTCTGGGGCCAACGTCCTGACTTTC.

The chain joins TRBV7-8 to TRBJ1-1; 8 bases are shared with TRBD1. CDR1 is SGHVS and CDR2 is FQNEAQ in the germline V gene. V was pared by 0 bases and J by 5 bases, with 5 bases of the junction left unmatched. This CDR3 has 15 amino acids. The CDR3 region has the DNA TGTGCCAGCAGCTTAGCGCAGGGGGCGGTAACTGAAGCTTTCTTT. Encoded protein: CASSLAQGAVTEAFF.

The rearrangement uses TRBV6-2 or TRBV6-3 and TRBJ2-1; 13 positions agree with TRBD2. The CDR3 is 18 residues long. CDR1 and CDR2 (germline): MNHEY, SVGEGT. The V segment lost 5 bases and the J segment 9 bases; nucleotides outside the gene matches: 16. CDR3 in DNA: TGTGCCAGCAGTCTACAACGTCGGACTAGCGGGAGAAAGAGTGAGCAGTTCTTC. It encodes CASSLQRRTSGRKSEQFF.

The genes are TRBV6-5 and TRBJ2-5; a possible D gene is TRBD2 (7 bases). V was shortened by 11 bases and J by 5 bases, with 18 bases between the two germline ends. Germline assignment: CDR1 MNHEY and CDR2 SVGAGI. The CDR3 extends over 13 amino acids. The CDR3 nucleotides read TGTGCCTCCGGCCCGGGGGGCCCGGAGACCCAGTACTTC. Translating it yields CASGPGGPETQYF.

This sequence joins TRBV6-2 or TRBV6-3 and TRBJ2-7; TRBD2 matches at 10 bases. V lost 4 bases to trimming and J lost 2 bases; unmatched junction nucleotides: 2. The CDR3 has 14 amino acids. Germline V gene sequence: CDR1 MNHEY, CDR2 SVGEGT. The CDR3 DNA is TGTGCCAGCAGTTCTAGCGGGGGAACCTACGAGCAGTACTTC. Amino acid sequence: CASSSSGGTYEQYF.

The chain has TRBV6-5 and TRBJ2-2; 7 nucleotides match TRBD1. This CDR3 is built from 16 residues. Germline CDR1 MNHEY, CDR2 SVGAGI. V dropped 0 bases and J dropped 5; count of bases not matched to a gene: 6. Here the CDR3 reads CASSYSPTGDTGELFF. As DNA, the CDR3 is TGTGCCAGCAGTTACTCACCCACAGGGGATACCGGGGAGCTGTTTTTT.

The V gene is TRBV10-2, the J gene TRBJ2-1; 14 bases match TRBD2. CDR3 length: 21 amino acids. Germline CDR1 is WSHSY and CDR2 is SAAADI. V lost 2 bases to trimming and J lost 3 bases; unmatched junction nucleotides: 15. This chain's CDR3 is CASSETGGTSGGLGLYNEQFF. CDR3 nucleotides: TGCGCCAGCAGTGAGACGGGAGGGACTAGCGGGGGCCTTGGGCTCTACAATGAGCAGTTCTTC.

CDR3 sequence (DNA): TGTGCCAGCAGCGTAACAGATACAAACACTGAAGCTTTCTTT. This encodes CASSVTDTNTEAFF. This rearrangement joins TRBV9 to TRBJ1-1; D uncertain. CDR1 and CDR2 from the germline V gene are SGDLS and YYNGEE. V shed 1 base and J shed 2 bases, with 9 bases lying between them. The length of the CDR3 is 14 residues.

The CDR3 is CASSRTGANYGYTF. In DNA, the CDR3 is TGTGCCAGCAGCCGGACAGGAGCTAACTATGGCTACACCTTC. The genes are TRBV7-2 and TRBJ1-2, with 7 bases that match TRBD1. This CDR3 has 14 amino acids. Germline assignment: CDR1 SGHTA and CDR2 FQGNSA. J was trimmed by 0 bases and V by 5 bases; bases with no gene match: 3.

The chain couples TRBV18 to TRBJ1-1; D is ambiguous. Per the germline V gene, CDR1 is KGHSH and CDR2 is LQKENI. V was clipped by 3 bases and J by 1 base, with 6 bases between them. This CDR3 comprises 13 residues. CDR3 sequence: CASSPTGNTEAFF. In DNA, the CDR3 is TGTGCCAGCTCACCTACGGGGAACACTGAAGCTTTCTTT.

The chain combines TRBV19 with TRBJ1-1, with 9 bases aligning to TRBD1. J gave up 5 bases and V 3 bases, and 4 bases lay outside the gene matches. This CDR3 is built from 14 residues. Germline V lookup: CDR1 LNHDA, CDR2 SQIVND (reference sequence). CDR3 region: CASSMTGGWTEAFF. Here the CDR3 DNA reads TGTGCCAGTAGTATGACAGGGGGGTGGACTGAAGCTTTCTTT.